This T cell receptor (beta chain) came from a study of blood T cell repertoires in COVID-19. For the study at large: COVID-19 samples, acute and convalescent, were from the United States, Italy and Spain. Sources were T cells, B-cell-depleted T cells, or PBMCs; the material itself was cDNA or gDNA.

Which cohort a participant joined came from the clinical history participants gave. This CDR3 has 15 amino acids. J lost 4 bases, V lost 5 bases, and 8 bases had no gene match. From germline, CDR1 is SGHNT and CDR2 YENEEA. Per the study methods: Amplification with reference gene primers provided the estimates of nucleated cell counts. Here immunoSEQ multiplex PCR was the method, and the copy in TCRdb shows in-frame clones only, minus some. Clone size and V and J calls were adopted from that table, with D and trimming inferred from the DNA. The sample consists of about 310,000 clones, around 90% of them appearing once.

Sample: PBMCs or T cells enriched from blood (not recorded which). V usage is TRBV11-3 and J usage is TRBJ1-1, with 9 bases identical to TRBD1. The receptor was derived from a young woman with acute COVID-19. CDR3 region: CASSLGTGLGTEAFF. CDR3 nucleotides: TGTGCCAGCAGCCTAGGGACAGGGTTGGGCACTGAAGCTTTCTTT. Variable domain in full (rest from reference TRBV11-3 and TRBJ1-1): EAGVVQSPRYKIIEKKQPVAFWCNPISGHNTLYWYLQNLGQGPELLIRYENEEAVDDSQLPKDRFSAERLKGVDSTLKIQPAELGDSAVYLCASSLGTGLGTEAFFGQGTRLTVV.